This T cell receptor beta chain was observed in a study of T cells after somatic rescue of genetic block. The method was immunoSEQ multiplex PCR; TCRdb's version includes in-frame clones alone and lacks a portion of them. Among 8,000 to 9,000 clones, over 80% were seen once, and the ten largest hold 25%. The germline V gene has CDR1 SGHRS and CDR2 YFSETQ. This CDR3 has 16 amino acids. V lost 6 bases and J 4 bases, leaving 21 bases between the germline ends. This clone appeared a single time. The J gene is TRBJ2-3, the V gene TRBV5-1; maybe TRBD1 (5 bases). This receptor was obtained from a boy younger than 18. The sample was peripheral blood mononuclear cells (PBMCs). The CDR3 DNA reads as TGCGCCAGCACGCCCCGGGTCAGGGATTCCGCAGATACGCAGTATTTT. Amino acid sequence: CASTPRVRDSADTQYF.